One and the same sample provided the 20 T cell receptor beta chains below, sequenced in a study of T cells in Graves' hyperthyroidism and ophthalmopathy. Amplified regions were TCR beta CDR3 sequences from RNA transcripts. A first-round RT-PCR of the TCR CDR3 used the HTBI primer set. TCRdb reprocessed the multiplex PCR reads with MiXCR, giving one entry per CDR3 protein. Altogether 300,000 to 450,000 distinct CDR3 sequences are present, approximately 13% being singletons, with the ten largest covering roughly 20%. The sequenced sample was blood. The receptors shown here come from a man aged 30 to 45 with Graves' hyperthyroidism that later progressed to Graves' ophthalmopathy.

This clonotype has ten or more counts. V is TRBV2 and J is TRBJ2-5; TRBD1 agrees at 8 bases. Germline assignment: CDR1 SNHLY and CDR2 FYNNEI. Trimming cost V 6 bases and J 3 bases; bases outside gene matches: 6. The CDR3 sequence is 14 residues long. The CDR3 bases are TGTGCCAGCAGATATTGGACAGGGAAAGAGACCCAGTACTTC. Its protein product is CASRYWTGKETQYF.

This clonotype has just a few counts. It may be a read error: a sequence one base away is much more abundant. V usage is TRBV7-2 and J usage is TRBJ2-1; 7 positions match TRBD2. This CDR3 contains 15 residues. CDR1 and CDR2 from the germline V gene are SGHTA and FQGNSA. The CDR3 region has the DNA TGTGTCAGCAGCTTAATGGGGCTAGCGGACAATGAGCAGTTCTTC. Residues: CVSSLMGLADNEQFF.

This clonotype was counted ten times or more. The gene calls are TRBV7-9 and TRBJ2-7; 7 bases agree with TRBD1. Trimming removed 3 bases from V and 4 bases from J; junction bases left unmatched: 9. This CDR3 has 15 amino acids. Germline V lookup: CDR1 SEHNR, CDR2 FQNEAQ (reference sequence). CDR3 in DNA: TGTGCCAGCAGCTTTACAGGGGTTAAAGAGTACGAGCAGTACTTC. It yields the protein CASSFTGVKEYEQYF.

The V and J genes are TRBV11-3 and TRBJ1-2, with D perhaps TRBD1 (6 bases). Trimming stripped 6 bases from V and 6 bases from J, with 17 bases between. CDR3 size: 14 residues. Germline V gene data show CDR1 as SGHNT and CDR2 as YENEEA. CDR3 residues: CASRSTGHYDGYTF. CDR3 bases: TGTGCCAGCAGGAGCACGGGACATTATGATGGCTACACCTTC.

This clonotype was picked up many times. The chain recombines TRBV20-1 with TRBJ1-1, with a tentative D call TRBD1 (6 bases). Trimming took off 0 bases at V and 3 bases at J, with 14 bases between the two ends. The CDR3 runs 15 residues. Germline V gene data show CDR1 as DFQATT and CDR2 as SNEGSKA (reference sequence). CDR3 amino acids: CSARDPAGADTEAFF. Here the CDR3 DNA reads TGCAGTGCTAGAGATCCGGCAGGGGCGGACACTGAAGCTTTCTTT.

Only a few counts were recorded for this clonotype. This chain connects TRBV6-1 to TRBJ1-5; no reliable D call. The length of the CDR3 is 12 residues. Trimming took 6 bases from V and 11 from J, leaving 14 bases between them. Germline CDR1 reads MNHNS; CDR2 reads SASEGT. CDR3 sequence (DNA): TGTGCCAGCAGCCTTAGGGAAGGGTCCCAGCATTTT. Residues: CASSLREGSQHF.

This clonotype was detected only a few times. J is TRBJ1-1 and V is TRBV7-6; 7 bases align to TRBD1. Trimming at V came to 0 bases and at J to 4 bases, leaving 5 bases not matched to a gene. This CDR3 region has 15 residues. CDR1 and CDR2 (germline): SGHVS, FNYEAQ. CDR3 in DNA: TGTGCCAGCAGCTTAGCGACAGGGTTGGGCACTGAAGCTTTCTTT. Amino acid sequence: CASSLATGLGTEAFF.

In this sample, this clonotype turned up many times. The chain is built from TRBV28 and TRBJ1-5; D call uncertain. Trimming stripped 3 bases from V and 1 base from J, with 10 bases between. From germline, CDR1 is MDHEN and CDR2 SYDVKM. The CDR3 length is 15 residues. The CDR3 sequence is CASSFTFYSNQPQHF. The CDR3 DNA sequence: TGTGCCAGCAGTTTCACTTTCTACAGCAATCAGCCCCAGCATTTT.

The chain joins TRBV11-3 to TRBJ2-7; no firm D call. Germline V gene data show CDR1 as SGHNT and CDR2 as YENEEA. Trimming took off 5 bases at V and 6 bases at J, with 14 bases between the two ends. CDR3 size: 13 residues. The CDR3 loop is CASSRLSSGEQYF. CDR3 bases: TGTGCCAGCAGCAGGCTGTCCTCCGGCGAGCAGTACTTC.

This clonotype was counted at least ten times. The CDR3 region is CASSWTGKLYQETQYF. CDR3 sequence (DNA): TGTGCCAGCAGTTGGACAGGGAAATTGTACCAAGAGACCCAGTACTTC. The gene calls are TRBV11-2 and TRBJ2-5, with 8 bases fitting TRBD1. The CDR3 totals 16 residues. J lost 0 bases, V lost 6 bases, and 9 bases had no gene match. The V gene's germline CDR1 is SGHAT and CDR2 FQNNGV.

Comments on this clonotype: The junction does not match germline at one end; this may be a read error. CDR3 in amino acids: CVSSQDRTGVIYGYTF. The CDR3 nucleotides are TGTGTCAGCAGCCAAGATCGGACAGGGGTTATCTATGGCTACACCTTC. This sequence joins TRBV14 and TRBJ1-2; 9 nucleotides match TRBD1. CDR1 and CDR2 (germline): SGHDN, FVKESK. CDR3 length: 16 residues. The complete variable domain, with remaining parts taken from reference TRBV14 and TRBJ1-2, reads EAGVTQFPSHSVIEKGQTVTLRCDPISGHDNLYWYRRVMGKEIKFLLHFVKESKQDESGMPNNRFLAERTGGTYSTLKVQPAELEDSGVYFCVSSQDRTGVIYGYTFGSGTRLTVV.

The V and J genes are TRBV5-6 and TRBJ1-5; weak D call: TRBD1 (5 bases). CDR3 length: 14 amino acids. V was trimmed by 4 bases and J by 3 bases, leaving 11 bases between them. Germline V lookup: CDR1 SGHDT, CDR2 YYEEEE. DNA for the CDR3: TGTGCCAGCAGCGCGTCCAGGGCCAATCAGCCCCAGCATTTT. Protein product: CASSASRANQPQHF.

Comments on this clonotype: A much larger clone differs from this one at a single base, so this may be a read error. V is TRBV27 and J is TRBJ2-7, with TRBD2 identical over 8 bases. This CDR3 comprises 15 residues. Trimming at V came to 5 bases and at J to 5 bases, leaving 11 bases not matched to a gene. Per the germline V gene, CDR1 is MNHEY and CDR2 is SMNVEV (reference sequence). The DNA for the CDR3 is TGTGCCAGCAGTCTCCTGAAAAGCGGGGGCCACGAGCAGTACTTC. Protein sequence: CASSLLKSGGHEQYF.

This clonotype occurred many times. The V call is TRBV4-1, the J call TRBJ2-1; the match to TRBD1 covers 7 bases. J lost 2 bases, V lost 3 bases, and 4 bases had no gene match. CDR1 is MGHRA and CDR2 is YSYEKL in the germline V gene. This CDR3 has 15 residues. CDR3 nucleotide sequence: TGCGCCAGCAGCCAGGTCGGGACAGCCTACAATGAGCAGTTCTTC. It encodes CASSQVGTAYNEQFF.

CDR3 DNA sequence: TGTGCCAGCAGTTTTCTTAAGGGTATTCGACCTTTTAACAAGCAGTACTTC. It translates to CASSFLKGIRPFNKQYF. J is TRBJ2-7 and V is TRBV12-3 or TRBV12-4; D unresolved. CDR3 length: 17 residues. With 3 bases removed from V and 8 bases from J, the gap between germline ends came to 26 bases.

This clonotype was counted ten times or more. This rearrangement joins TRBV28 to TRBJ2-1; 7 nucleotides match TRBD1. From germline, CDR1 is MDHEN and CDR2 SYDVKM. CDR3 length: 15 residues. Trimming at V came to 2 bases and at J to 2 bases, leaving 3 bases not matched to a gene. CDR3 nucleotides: TGTGCCAGCAGTTTAACAGGGGCAACCTACAATGAGCAGTTCTTC. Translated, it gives CASSLTGATYNEQFF.

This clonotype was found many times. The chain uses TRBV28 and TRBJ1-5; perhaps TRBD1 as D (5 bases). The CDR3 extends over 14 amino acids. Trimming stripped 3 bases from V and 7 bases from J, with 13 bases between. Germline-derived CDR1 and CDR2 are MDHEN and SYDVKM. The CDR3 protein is CASSLSFRGQPQHF. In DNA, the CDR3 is TGTGCCAGCAGTTTGAGCTTCCGGGGCCAGCCCCAGCATTTT.

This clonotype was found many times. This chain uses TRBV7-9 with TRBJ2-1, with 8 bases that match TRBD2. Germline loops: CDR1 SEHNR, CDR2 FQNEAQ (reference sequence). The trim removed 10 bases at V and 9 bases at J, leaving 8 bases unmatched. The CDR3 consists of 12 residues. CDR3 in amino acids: CATGGEELEQFF. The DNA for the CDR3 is TGTGCCACGGGGGGGGAGGAACTTGAGCAGTTCTTC. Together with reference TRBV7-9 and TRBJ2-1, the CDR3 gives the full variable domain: DTGVSQNPRHKITKRGQNVTFRCDPISEHNRLYWYRQTLGQGPEFLTYFQNEAQLEKSRLLSDRFSAERPKGSFSTLEIQRTEQGDSAMYLCATGGEELEQFFGPGTRLTVL.

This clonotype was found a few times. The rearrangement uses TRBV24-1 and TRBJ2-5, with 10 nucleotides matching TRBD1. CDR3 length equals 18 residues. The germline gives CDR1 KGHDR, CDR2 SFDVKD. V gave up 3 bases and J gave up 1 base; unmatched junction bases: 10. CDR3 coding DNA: TGTGCCACCAGTGATCCGAAGACAGGGGGCGCGTCCCAAGAGACCCAGTACTTC. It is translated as CATSDPKTGGASQETQYF.

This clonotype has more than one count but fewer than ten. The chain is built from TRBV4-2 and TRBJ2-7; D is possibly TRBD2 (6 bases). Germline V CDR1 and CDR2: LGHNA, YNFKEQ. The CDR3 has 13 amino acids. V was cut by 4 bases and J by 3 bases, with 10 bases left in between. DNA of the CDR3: TGTGCCAGCAGCCCGGACTATTTCTACGAGCAGTACTTC. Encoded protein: CASSPDYFYEQYF.